The subject of this entry is one TCR beta chain. After removal of 2 bases from V and 4 bases from J, the junction contained 5 bases not matched to a gene. This CDR3 comprises 15 residues. Per the germline V gene, CDR1 is LGHDT and CDR2 is YNNKEL (reference sequence). Clones were sequenced by immunoSEQ multiplex PCR, and TCRdb holds only the in-frame ones, with some missing. The sample lists about 250,000 clones; over 80% were seen once. This record belongs to a study of blood T cell repertoires in COVID-19. Study information: Sources were T cells, B-cell-depleted T cells, or PBMCs; the material itself was cDNA or gDNA.

Living in 24 US areas, the participants were between about 18 and 90 years of age. Exposed participants encountered a COVID-19 case during the 2 weeks preceding study entry. This clonotype originated in a woman aged 40 to 55 who had been exposed to COVID-19. This chain links TRBV3-1 (or the pseudogene TRBV3-2) with TRBJ1-1; 9 nucleotides align to TRBD1. The sample consisted of PBMCs or T cells enriched from blood (not recorded which). The CDR3: CASSQIRTGVTEAFF. CDR3 DNA: TGTGCCAGCAGCCAAATTAGGACAGGGGTCACTGAAGCTTTCTTT.